What follows are 24 T cell receptor beta chains derived from one specimen sequenced in a study of T cell responses to AZD1222 COVID-19 vaccine. The method was immunoSEQ multiplex PCR; TCRdb's version includes in-frame clones alone and lacks a portion of them. The sample lists around 180,000 clones, about 87% occurring once. Source: peripheral blood, taken on day 0 of MenACWY control vaccination. The receptors come from an adult in good health.

V gene TRBV5-4 combines with J gene TRBJ1-5; D is perhaps TRBD1 (5 bases). The CDR3 is 15 residues long. V gave up 4 bases and J gave up 7 bases, with 18 bases separating them. The germline V gene encodes CDR1 SGHNT and CDR2 YYREEE (reference sequence). The CDR3 loop is CASSRTSREDQPQHF. The DNA of the CDR3 is TGTGCCAGCAGCAGAACGTCCAGGGAGGACCAGCCCCAGCATTTT.

This rearrangement joins TRBV23-1 to TRBJ2-7; 9 bases line up with TRBD1. TRBV23-1 is classed as an ORF, of uncertain function. V gave up 4 bases and J gave up 5 bases; unmatched junction bases: 6. CDR3 length equals 14 residues. The CDR3 DNA reads TGCGCCAGCAGTCCCGGGACAGGGCGCCACGAGCAGTACTTC. Amino acid sequence: CASSPGTGRHEQYF.

The chain links TRBV28 to TRBJ1-2; D unresolved. CDR1 is MDHEN and CDR2 is SYDVKM in the germline V gene. The CDR3 loop spans 13 amino acids. The V and J ends lost 1 base and 2 bases respectively, with 5 bases between them. This CDR3 is CASSLLGNYGYTF. CDR3 DNA: TGTGCCAGCAGTTTATTGGGAAACTATGGCTACACCTTC.

J is TRBJ1-4 and V is TRBV5-5, with D hard to call. V lost 0 bases, J lost 1 base, and 10 bases lay in between. The CDR3 runs 16 residues. The germline V gene has CDR1 SGHKS and CDR2 YYEKEE (reference sequence). CDR3 residues: CASSLGGRLTNEKLFF. CDR3 nucleotide sequence: TGTGCCAGCAGCTTGGGAGGGAGACTAACTAATGAAAAACTGTTTTTT.

The CDR3 reads CASAGDFGNQPQHF. Written as DNA, the CDR3 is TGTGCCAGCGCAGGTGATTTCGGCAATCAGCCCCAGCATTTT. V and J are TRBV6-5 and TRBJ1-5; no definite D call. Germline loops: CDR1 MNHEY, CDR2 SVGAGI. This CDR3 is 14 amino acids long. V gave up 8 bases and J gave up 2 bases, with 13 bases separating them.

This clone was recorded a few times. The chain employs TRBV7-2 and TRBJ2-5; the match to TRBD2 covers 8 bases. Germline V gene lookup returns CDR1 SGHTA and CDR2 FQGNSA. Trimming removed 1 base from V and 4 bases from J; junction bases left unmatched: 11. The CDR3 loop spans 17 amino acids. CDR3 bases: TGTGCCAGCAGCTTAGAGGGGACTAGGTCAGGGAGAGAGACCCAGTACTTC. Translated, it gives CASSLEGTRSGRETQYF.

This rearrangement joins TRBV27 to TRBJ1-1; no firm D call. CDR1 is MNHEY, CDR2 SMNVEV, per germline (reference sequence). V lost 2 bases to trimming and J lost 7 bases, with 11 bases between them. CDR3 length: 13 residues. The CDR3 DNA sequence: TGTGCCAGCAGTTTAGCAACGGGTTATGAAGCTTTCTTT. Translated: CASSLATGYEAFF.

The V and J genes are TRBV7-3 and TRBJ1-1; no firm D call. V was trimmed by 2 bases and J by 4 bases, leaving 8 bases between them. The germline V gene encodes CDR1 SGHTA and CDR2 FQGTGA. The CDR3 spans 13 residues. This CDR3 reads CASSLSWSTEAFF. CDR3 coding DNA: TGTGCCAGCAGCTTATCCTGGAGCACTGAAGCTTTCTTT.

V and J are TRBV10-3 and TRBJ2-2; possibly TRBD2 for D (6 bases). The V gene's germline CDR1 is ENHRY and CDR2 SYGVKD. Trimming removed 10 bases at V and 0 bases at J, with 12 bases between. CDR3 size: 14 residues. The CDR3, as DNA: TGTGCCAACCGGGGGAACGCGAACACCGGGGAGCTGTTTTTT. Translation gives CANRGNANTGELFF.

CDR3 amino acids: CASSSPSGNSYNEQFF. DNA of the CDR3: TGTGCCAGCAGTTCCCCCAGCGGGAACTCCTACAATGAGCAGTTCTTC. The gene calls are TRBV28 and TRBJ2-1; 7 bases align to TRBD2. Germline-derived CDR1 and CDR2 are MDHEN and SYDVKM. The CDR3 runs 16 residues. V dropped 4 bases and J dropped 0; count of bases not matched to a gene: 6.

The rearrangement uses TRBV9 and TRBJ2-7, with 7 nucleotides matching TRBD1. The V and J ends lost 3 bases and 7 bases, in that order; junction bases with no gene match: 7. CDR3 length: 13 amino acids. Germline assignment: CDR1 SGDLS and CDR2 YYNGEE. The CDR3 region is CASSAAGQVEQYF. In DNA form, the CDR3 reads TGTGCCAGCAGCGCAGCCGGACAGGTAGAGCAGTACTTC.

V is TRBV24-1 and J is TRBJ2-1; D may be TRBD2 (6 bases). Between the trimmed V and J ends, which lost 0 bases and 1 base, there was a span of 6 bases. This CDR3 has 15 amino acids. The V gene's germline CDR1 is KGHDR and CDR2 SFDVKD. The chain's CDR3 is CATSDLRGSYNEQFF. The CDR3 nucleotides read TGTGCCACCAGTGATTTGCGGGGGTCCTACAATGAGCAGTTCTTC.

CDR3 bases: TGTGCCAGCAGTTTTGCGGGGGATGGCTACACCTTC. Translation: CASSFAGDGYTF. The chain couples TRBV12-3 or TRBV12-4 to TRBJ1-2; tentatively, D is TRBD1 (5 bases). V was pared by 3 bases and J by 6 bases, with 8 bases between. This CDR3 is built from 12 residues.

The rearrangement joins TRBV15 to TRBJ2-5; 9 bases fit TRBD1. The trim removed 5 bases at V and 5 bases at J, leaving 3 bases unmatched. This CDR3 is 13 amino acids long. In germline, CDR1 is LNHNV, CDR2 YYDKDF (reference sequence). This CDR3 is CATSRDRGETQYF. CDR3 DNA sequence: TGTGCCACCAGCCGCGACAGGGGGGAGACCCAGTACTTC.

The chain carries TRBV15 and TRBJ1-1; D may be TRBD1 (6 bases). V was shortened by 0 bases and J by 6 bases, with 14 bases between the two germline ends. The CDR3 consists of 15 residues. Per the germline V gene, CDR1 is LNHNV and CDR2 is YYDKDF (reference sequence). This CDR3 is CATSRDTGARAEAFF. DNA of the CDR3: TGTGCCACCAGCAGAGATACGGGGGCTCGGGCTGAAGCTTTCTTT.

This chain links TRBV27 with TRBJ1-4, with 7 bases identical to TRBD1. The CDR3 is 13 amino acids. The germline gives CDR1 MNHEY, CDR2 SMNVEV (reference sequence). V was clipped by 4 bases and J by 5 bases; unmatched bases: 1. In nucleotides, the CDR3 is TGTGCCAGCAGTTGGACAGGAAATGAAAAACTGTTTTTT. Amino acid sequence: CASSWTGNEKLFF.

This chain joins TRBV28 and TRBJ2-7; a weak D match, TRBD2 (5 bases). Trimming pared 6 bases from V and 7 bases from J, leaving 16 bases between. The CDR3 has 13 residues. In germline, CDR1 is MDHEN, CDR2 SYDVKM. The CDR3 is CASRPPGSVEQYF. The DNA of the CDR3 is TGTGCCAGCAGGCCGCCGGGGTCCGTGGAGCAGTACTTC.

The rearrangement joins TRBV15 to TRBJ2-1; TRBD1 aligns across 8 bases. The CDR3 has 15 amino acids. The germline gives CDR1 LNHNV, CDR2 YYDKDF (reference sequence). Trimming removed 8 bases from V and 3 bases from J; junction bases left unmatched: 9. DNA of the CDR3: TGTGCCACCTCTTCCGGGACAGGCAACTACAATGAGCAGTTCTTC. Translation: CATSSGTGNYNEQFF.

V is TRBV12-3 or TRBV12-4 and J is TRBJ2-7; D not resolved. V lost 1 base and J 12 bases, leaving 16 bases between the germline ends. The CDR3 contains 13 residues. Here the CDR3 reads CASSLDIETETYF. The CDR3 nucleotides read TGTGCCAGCAGTTTAGATATTGAGACCGAAACGTACTTC.

V usage is TRBV5-1 and J usage is TRBJ1-1; D remains unclear. The V gene lost 0 bases and the J gene lost 5 bases, with 8 bases spanning the gap. Per the germline V gene, CDR1 is SGHRS and CDR2 is YFSETQ. The CDR3 runs 13 residues. CDR3 sequence (DNA): TGCGCCAGCAGCTTGGATCTGGGGACTGAAGCTTTCTTT. This codes for CASSLDLGTEAFF.

The rearrangement uses TRBV6-5 and TRBJ2-7, with D maybe TRBD1 (6 bases). Germline assignment: CDR1 MNHEY and CDR2 SVGAGI. CDR3 length equals 13 residues. V shed 6 bases and J shed 4 bases, with 13 bases lying between them. CDR3 nucleotides: TGTGCCAGCAGGGAGACGGGACATTACGAGCAGTACTTC. Translating it yields CASRETGHYEQYF.

This clone was picked up a small number of times. The V gene is TRBV29-1, the J gene TRBJ1-3, with 8 bases matching TRBD1. The CDR3 spans 13 residues. Germline V gene sequence: CDR1 SQVTM, CDR2 ANQGSEA. Trimming at V came to 7 bases and at J to 2 bases, leaving 4 bases not matched to a gene. As DNA, the CDR3 is TGCAGCGGCTCGACAGGGGCTGGAAACACCATATATTTT. Protein: CSGSTGAGNTIYF.

The chain carries TRBV5-1 and TRBJ2-7, with D possibly TRBD2 on 6 matching bases. V was trimmed by 4 bases and J by 0 bases, leaving 14 bases between them. CDR3 length: 15 residues. Per the germline V gene, CDR1 is SGHRS and CDR2 is YFSETQ. CDR3 coding DNA: TGCGCCAGCAGCCCCCGACTAGGGAGCTCCTACGAGCAGTACTTC. This codes for CASSPRLGSSYEQYF.

This clone was recorded once. The chain uses TRBV27 and TRBJ1-1, with a possible D match to TRBD1 (6 bases). V lost 5 bases, J lost 8 bases, and 12 bases lay in between. The germline V gene has CDR1 MNHEY and CDR2 SMNVEV (reference sequence). CDR3 length equals 12 residues. The CDR3 loop reads CASSLRQAEAFF. The CDR3, as DNA: TGTGCCAGCAGTCTTAGACAGGCGGAAGCTTTCTTT.